This TCR beta chain came from a study of cytomegalovirus exposure and HLA in healthy donors (dated by TCRdb to 2016 to 2017). Describing the broader study: The 650 to 800 repertoires of the first cohort and the 95 to 150 validation repertoires were produced on the same platform, according to a later analysis. The study aimed to test whether signatures of past pathogen exposure could be identified by cataloging public T cell receptors. To predict cytomegalovirus infection status, the study brought together high-throughput TCR immunosequencing, statistical association of individual TCRs with disease status, and machine learning. In addition to the first cohort of 650 to 800 subjects, a separate validation cohort of approximately 130 different subjects was used. Overall results and qualifications from the work: A total of 150 to 200 TCR beta chains were listed by the study as associated with cytomegalovirus. Most TCR sequences were seen in very few donors, while some public TCRs were found in many individuals. Subsequent analysis determined that TCRs grouped into clusters in the first cohort also showed a tendency toward co-occurrence across the roughly 110 validation repertoires, and 94% of cluster scores exceeded 0. Three of the identified cytomegalovirus-associated TCR beta chains were confirmed in vitro to be specific for cytomegalovirus antigens. All 120 or so repertoires were used to score co-occurrence in the validation cohort in a later analysis, because that analysis had no HLA typing for the cohort. It was suggested by the authors that the approach could potentially be generalized to other disease states and immunological phenotypes. Cytomegalovirus status was reported to be diagnosed by the classifier with high specificity and sensitivity in both the original and validation cohorts.

The donors were included in the validation cohort of 120 subjects, a group kept apart from the roughly 610-subject first cohort. The library was obtained by the immunoSEQ multiplex PCR assay. Processing in the source paper ran as follows. To diagnose cytomegalovirus status from the catalog of TCR beta chain sequences, a statistical classification framework was built. This immuneACCESS table, as held by TCRdb, lists in-frame sequences with V and J called but not all clones. Of the missing ones, under half trace to an unresolved V gene in checked studies; the others have no known cause. V and J calls and clone size are given by that table; D and trimming were obtained from the DNA. Counted in this sample were 150,000 to 200,000 clones; around 89% of them appeared once. In total, the top ten clones hold around 3% of the sample. On this clone: This clone's antigen is unknown. There are no base qualities to consult, and no much larger clone falls within one base.

The germline V gene provides CDR1 LGHNA and CDR2 YSLEER. The CDR3 covers 18 residues, taking in both the cysteine and the phenylalanine. Only the CDR3 DNA stays, 54 bases, in frame from base 1. Unmatched junction bases come to 10, with V trimmed by 0 bases and J by 0 bases. The rearranged chain carries TRBV4-3 and TRBJ1-1; TRBD1 matches 7 bases in the middle. The receptor was derived from a young man in good health and CMV-seronegative. Sequenced sample: PBMCs. The nucleotides read TGCGCCAGCAGCCAAGAGGGCGGGGACAGCACCATGAACACTGAAGCTTTCTTT. It specifies CASSQEGGDSTMNTEAFF.